The 29 T cell receptor beta chains listed next were all sequenced from one sample in a study of tissue T cells after allogeneic stem cell transplantation. Libraries were prepared by immunoSEQ multiplex PCR; TCRdb keeps only in-frame clonotypes and omits some of them. There are approximately 5,000 clones in the sample; more than 40% occur only once, and approximately 7% lies in the top ten. Indicated time point: mouse harvest day 7 after allogeneic transplant. Mouse grafts combined 10^7 T-cell-depleted bone marrow cells with 10^6 splenic CD5+ T cells. The material sequenced was gut tissue. These receptor sequences come from a female BALB/c mouse given C57BL/6 T cells with graft-versus-host disease after an allogeneic hematopoietic cell transplant.

For this clone: Gene names and germline refer to mouse. The CDR3: CASSLWGNTEVFF. The sequenced part of the CDR3 DNA is TGTGCCAGCAGTCTGTGGGGGAACACAGAAGTCTTC. The genes are TRBV26 and TRBJ1-1; D uncertain. The CDR3 end falls 1 residue outside the read, so it is completed with the germline J gene. CDR1 KGHPV and CDR2 FQNQEV come from the germline V gene (reference sequence). Trimming removed 1 base from V and 1 base from J, with 4 bases in between. This CDR3 comprises 13 residues.

In this sample, this clone turned up a few times. Gene names refer to mouse genes. The DNA ends 1 residue before the CDR3 does, and the rest of the CDR3 is filled in from the germline J gene. The sample carries other DNA sequences with the same CDR3. The V and J genes are TRBV26 and TRBJ1-3, with 7 bases that match TRBD1. Looked up from germline, CDR1 is KGHPV and CDR2 is FQNQEV (reference sequence). The CDR3 consists of 14 residues. The junction had 3 bases not matched to a gene; V was cut back by 5 bases and J by 2 bases. This chain's CDR3 is CASSLTGPGNTLYF. Incomplete CDR3 DNA: TGTGCCAGCAGTTTGACAGGGCCTGGAAATACGCTCTAT.

This clone is medium-sized. The gene names given are mouse names. Coverage ceases 1 residue before the CDR3 finishes, and the germline J gene fills in the end. The rearrangement uses TRBV17 and TRBJ2-4; 9 bases line up with TRBD1. V dropped 6 bases and J dropped 1; count of bases not matched to a gene: 2. The CDR3 is made up of 14 amino acids. Germline assignment: CDR1 MNHDT and CDR2 YYDKIL. The sequenced CDR3 bases are TGTGCTAGCAGGGACAGGGGCGGTCAAAACACCTTGTAC. As protein: CASRDRGGQNTLY. The CDR3, in full, reads CASRDRGGQNTLYF.

A remark on this clone: The genes and germline here are from mouse. CDR3 DNA, as far as it was read: TGTGCCAGCAGCCCCCGTAACCAAGACACCCAGTAC. Translating it yields CASSPRNQDTQY. The CDR3 in full is CASSPRNQDTQYF. The chain combines TRBV5 with TRBJ2-5; D call uncertain. The CDR3 end falls 1 residue outside the read, so it is completed with the germline J gene. This CDR3 is built from 13 residues. Trimming pared 4 bases from V and 0 bases from J, leaving 5 bases between. Germline CDR1 and CDR2: LGHNA and YNLKQL (reference sequence).

In its sample, this clone was seen a few times. Here the gene names and germline are mouse. The observed sequence ends 1 residue before the CDR3 terminus, with the missing tail filled in from the germline J gene. This chain uses TRBV13-3 with TRBJ1-4, with TRBD1 matching over 7 bases. The length of the CDR3 is 16 residues. Trimming cost V 1 base and J 0 bases; bases outside gene matches: 3. Per germline, CDR1 NNHDY and CDR2 SYVADS. The CDR3 DNA, read in part, is TGTGCCAGCAGTGATCCGACAGGGATTTCCAACGAAAGATTATTT. Its protein product is CASSDPTGISNERLF. The whole CDR3 reads CASSDPTGISNERLFF.

Comments on this clone: Gene and germline names: mouse. The sequence runs out 1 residue before the end of the CDR3; the remainder is reconstructed from the germline J gene. This chain uses TRBV3 with TRBJ1-1, with 9 bases lining up with TRBD1. Unmatched junction bases numbered 5, after V lost 5 bases and J lost 4 bases. CDR1 and CDR2 from the germline V gene are SNHLY and FYNGKV (reference sequence). This CDR3 is 14 amino acids long. The sequenced part of the CDR3 DNA is TGTGCCAGCAGCCAGGGACAGGGAACCACAGAAGTCTTC. Translating it yields CASSQGQGTTEVF. The CDR3 in full is CASSQGQGTTEVFF.

A remark on this clone: Genes here carry mouse names. The DNA ends 1 residue before the CDR3 does, and the rest of the CDR3 is filled in from the germline J gene. This chain joins TRBV4 and TRBJ1-1, with 8 nucleotides matching TRBD1. The length of the CDR3 is 13 residues. V dropped 5 bases and J dropped 10; count of bases not matched to a gene: 9. The germline gives CDR1 LGHDT, CDR2 YNNKQL (reference sequence). The covered CDR3 bases are TGTGCCAGCAGCCTCCGGGACAGGACGACAGTCTTC. This encodes CASSLRDRTTVF. The whole CDR3 sequence is CASSLRDRTTVFF. The complete variable domain, with remaining parts taken from reference TRBV4 and TRBJ1-1, reads ETAVFQTPNYHVTQVGNEVSFNCKQTLGHDTMYWYKQDSKKLLKIMFSYNNKQLIVNETVPRRFSPQSSDKAHLNLRIKSVEPEDSAVYLCASSLRDRTTVFFGKGTRLTVV.

This clone was observed a handful of times. Germline and genes here are mouse. The CDR3 end falls 1 residue outside the read, so it is completed with the germline J gene. This chain uses TRBV26 with TRBJ2-7, with D perhaps TRBD2 (6 bases). There are 13 residues in the CDR3. Trimming took 6 bases from V and 1 from J, leaving 10 bases between them. Germline V gene data show CDR1 as KGHPV and CDR2 as FQNQEV (reference sequence). CDR3 DNA (partial): TGTGCCAGCAGCAAGGGGACTTCCTATGAACAGTAC. Its protein product is CASSKGTSYEQY. The CDR3 in full is CASSKGTSYEQYF.

This clone was counted only a few times. Genes and germline are mouse. The read comes to an end 1 residue before the CDR3 does, leaving the germline J gene to fill in the end. The V and J genes are TRBV13-2 and TRBJ2-5, with D perhaps given as TRBD1 or TRBD2 (5 bases each). Germline V gene sequence: CDR1 NNHNN, CDR2 SYGAGS (reference sequence). V gave up 0 bases and J gave up 0 bases, with 8 bases separating them. This CDR3 has 15 amino acids. The CDR3 bases that were read are TGTGCCAGCGGTGATGCGGGGGTTAACCAAGACACCCAGTAC. Translating it yields CASGDAGVNQDTQY. The whole CDR3 sequence is CASGDAGVNQDTQYF.

There are a few counts of this clone. Here the gene names and germline are mouse. The read ends 1 residue shy of where the CDR3 ends; the end is completed using the germline J gene. The V and J genes are TRBV12-1 and TRBJ2-7; D perhaps matches TRBD1 (5 bases). This CDR3 has 12 amino acids. Trimming removed 3 bases at V and 3 bases at J, with 8 bases between. CDR1 SGHSN and CDR2 HYEKVE come from the germline V gene. The CDR3 reads CASSGRVYEQYF. The CDR3 bases that were read are TGTGCCAGCTCTGGCAGGGTCTATGAACAGTAC.

Comment on this clone: Mouse gene names and germline throughout. The sequenced fragment ends 1 residue before the CDR3 boundary, so the rest is inferred from the germline J gene. This chain uses TRBV26 with TRBJ1-3; D is undetermined. CDR1 is KGHPV and CDR2 is FQNQEV in the germline V gene (reference sequence). V was pared by 2 bases and J by 0 bases, with 8 bases between. The CDR3 extends over 15 amino acids. The CDR3 DNA, read in part, is TGTGCCAGCAGTCTGCGAGGGAATTCTGGAAATACGCTCTAT. This encodes CASSLRGNSGNTLY. The entire CDR3 is CASSLRGNSGNTLYF.

As for this clone: Gene labels here are mouse ones. From the germline J gene comes the end of the CDR3, since the read stops 1 residue before it. The gene calls are TRBV26 and TRBJ2-7, with D perhaps matching TRBD1 (6 bases). Trimming took off 0 bases at V and 0 bases at J, with 9 bases between the two ends. This CDR3 spans 15 amino acids. Germline lookup yields CDR1 KGHPV and CDR2 FQNQEV (reference sequence). The chain's CDR3 is CASSLSARGSYEQYF. The sequenced part of the CDR3 DNA is TGTGCCAGCAGTCTGTCGGCCAGGGGCTCCTATGAACAGTAC. Supplemented by reference TRBV26 and TRBJ2-7, the full variable domain reads NSKVIQTPRYLVKGQGQKAKMRCIPEKGHPVVFWYQQNKNNEFKFLINFQNQEVLQQIDMTEKRFSAECPSNSPCSLEIQSSEAGDSALYLCASSLSARGSYEQYFGPGTRLTVL.

In regard to this clone: Gene names and germline match the mouse. The CDR3 extends 1 residue past the end of the read, so its final part is completed from the germline J gene. The chain uses TRBV1 and TRBJ1-6, with D hard to call. TRBJ1-6 is given ORF status, its function remaining uncertain. The CDR3 covers 14 residues. Looked up from germline, CDR1 is NSQYPW and CDR2 is LRSPGD (reference sequence). V dropped 0 bases and J dropped 7 bases, with 7 bases sitting between them. The part of the CDR3 DNA that was read is TGCACCTGCAGTGCAGATAGGCAAAATTCGCCCCTCTAC. Translating it yields CTCSADRQNSPLY. The CDR3 reads in full as CTCSADRQNSPLYF.

In this sample, this clone turned up a few times. Mouse names are used for the genes. Read coverage stops 1 residue before the CDR3 terminus; the germline J gene supplies the remainder. The chain uses TRBV5 and TRBJ1-4, with a weak D call TRBD1 (6 bases). Per germline, CDR1 LGHNA and CDR2 YNLKQL (reference sequence). The ends were cut back, 5 bases at V and 4 bases at J, with 8 bases in the middle. The CDR3 is 13 residues long. The CDR3 reads CASSRDINERLFF. The sequenced CDR3 bases are TGTGCCAGCAGCAGGGACATCAACGAAAGATTATTT.

This clone was seen a few times. Any gene name here is a mouse gene name. The read ends 1 residue early relative to the CDR3; the germline J gene fills the gap. The gene calls are TRBV13-3 and TRBJ1-3; TRBD1 matches at 7 bases. CDR3 length equals 13 residues. The V gene's germline CDR1 is NNHDY and CDR2 SYVADS. Trimming removed 6 bases from V and 3 bases from J; junction bases left unmatched: 3. CDR3 DNA, as far as it was read: TGTGCCAGCACCGACAGGGTTGGAAATACGCTCTAT. Translating it yields CASTDRVGNTLY. The full-length CDR3 reads as CASTDRVGNTLYF. Supplemented by reference TRBV13-3 and TRBJ1-3, the full variable domain reads EAAVTQSPRSKVAVTGGKVTLSCHQTNNHDYMYWYRQDTGHGLRLIHYSYVADSTEKGDIPDGYKASRPSQENFSLILELASLSQTAVYFCASTDRVGNTLYFGEGSRLIVV.

This clone was seen more than once but under ten times. Gene and germline names: mouse. The missing CDR3 end, 1 residue past where the read stops, is filled in from the germline J gene. The rearrangement joins TRBV29 to TRBJ2-2; 11 bases match TRBD1. Germline CDR1 reads MSHET; CDR2 reads SYDVDS. The CDR3 extends over 15 amino acids. J gave up 4 bases and V 5 bases, and 3 bases lay outside the gene matches. The CDR3 bases that were read are TGTGCTAGCAGTGGACAGGGGGCGGGCACCGGGCAGCTCTAC. This encodes CASSGQGAGTGQLY. The CDR3 in its entirety is CASSGQGAGTGQLYF.

This clone was observed a handful of times. The genes are named according to mouse. From the germline J gene comes the end of the CDR3, since the read stops 1 residue before it. The chain has TRBV15 and TRBJ2-7; no firm D call. Per germline, CDR1 SGHND and CDR2 FRSKSL. The CDR3 covers 13 residues. V was cut by 0 bases and J by 4 bases, with 7 bases left in between. The CDR3 sequence: CASSLAGSYEQYF. CDR3 DNA, as far as it was read: TGTGCCAGCAGTTTAGCTGGGAGTTATGAACAGTAC.

Regarding this clone: The germline and genes are mouse ones. Read coverage stops 1 residue before the CDR3 terminus; the germline J gene supplies the remainder. V gene TRBV3 combines with J gene TRBJ2-1; 7 bases line up with TRBD2. CDR1 and CDR2 from the germline V gene are SNHLY and FYNGKV (reference sequence). This CDR3 is 14 amino acids long. V lost 3 bases, J lost 5 bases, and 4 bases stayed unmatched. The DNA read from the CDR3 is TGTGCCAGCAGCTTCTGGGGGTTGGATGCTGAGCAGTTC. Its protein product is CASSFWGLDAEQF. The full CDR3 is CASSFWGLDAEQFF. Variable domain in full (rest from reference TRBV3 and TRBJ2-1): GPKVLQIPSHQIIDMGQMVTLNCDPVSNHLYFYWYKQILGQQMEFLVNFYNGKVMEKSKLFKDQFSVERPDGSYFTLKIQPTALEDSAVYFCASSFWGLDAEQFFGPGTRLTVL.

The sample holds a few counts of this clone. These gene names are mouse names. The read terminates 1 residue before the CDR3 end, so the remaining end is supplied by the germline J gene. V is TRBV16 and J is TRBJ2-2, with 9 bases aligning to TRBD2. Unmatched junction bases numbered 4, after V lost 5 bases and J lost 0 bases. The germline V gene encodes CDR1 SGHSA and CDR2 FRNQAP. The length of the CDR3 is 16 residues. Partial CDR3 DNA: TGTGCAAGCAGCACCCGACTGGGGGCAAACACCGGGCAGCTCTAC. It is translated as CASSTRLGANTGQLY. The full CDR3 protein reads CASSTRLGANTGQLYF.

About this clone: The listed genes are named as in mouse. The sequenced fragment ends 1 residue before the CDR3 boundary, so the rest is inferred from the germline J gene. This chain links TRBV16 with TRBJ2-7, with 9 bases aligning to TRBD1. Germline V gene data show CDR1 as SGHSA and CDR2 as FRNQAP. Germline trimming cut 8 bases from V and 0 bases from J; bases unmatched to any gene: 2. The length of the CDR3 is 13 residues. The part of the CDR3 DNA that was read is TGTGCAAGCCTGACAGGGGGCTCCTATGAACAGTAC. Translating gives CASLTGGSYEQY. Given in full, the CDR3 is CASLTGGSYEQYF.

This clone was recorded only once. Gene names and germline refer to mouse. The CDR3 end lies 1 residue beyond the end of the read and is filled in from the germline J gene. The J gene is TRBJ2-3, the V gene TRBV2; 10 nucleotides line up with TRBD2. Germline values: CDR1 LGHNA, CDR2 YSYQKL. Trimming removed 0 bases from V and 4 bases from J; junction bases left unmatched: 7. The CDR3 has 17 amino acids. This chain's CDR3 is CASSQDGWGGASETLYF. Incomplete CDR3 DNA: TGTGCCAGCAGCCAAGATGGCTGGGGGGGCGCTTCAGAAACGCTGTAT.

In regard to this clone: Genes and germline come from the mouse. The read halts 1 residue ahead of the CDR3 end, with the missing end drawn from the germline J gene. The chain is built from TRBV26 and TRBJ2-2; TRBD1 is a possible D gene (6 bases). Germline V lookup: CDR1 KGHPV, CDR2 FQNQEV (reference sequence). V was shortened by 4 bases and J by 1 base, with 7 bases between the two germline ends. The CDR3 covers 14 residues. Incomplete CDR3 DNA: TGTGCCAGCAGTCGGGACATAAACACCGGGCAGCTCTAC. It codes for CASSRDINTGQLY. The whole CDR3 protein is CASSRDINTGQLYF. The variable domain in full, completed from reference TRBV26 and TRBJ2-2, reads NSKVIQTPRYLVKGQGQKAKMRCIPEKGHPVVFWYQQNKNNEFKFLINFQNQEVLQQIDMTEKRFSAECPSNSPCSLEIQSSEAGDSALYLCASSRDINTGQLYFGEGSKLTVL.

For this clone: The gene names given are mouse names. From the germline J gene comes the end of the CDR3, since the read stops 1 residue before it. The chain employs TRBV30 and TRBJ2-2; either TRBD1 or TRBD2 may fit D (5 bases each). Germline V gene data show CDR1 as SQVVS and CDR2 as ANEGSEA. There are 16 residues in the CDR3. Trimming cost V 0 bases and J 4 bases, with 15 bases left between them. CDR3 loop: CSSRDGGARVTGQLYF. The sequenced part of the CDR3 DNA is TGTAGTTCTAGAGACGGAGGGGCGCGGGTCACCGGGCAGCTCTAC.

This clone was seen a few times. Gene and germline names: mouse. The CDR3 is cut off 1 residue early in the read; its end comes from the germline J gene. This chain connects TRBV26 to TRBJ1-3; the D gene is possibly TRBD1 (5 bases). V shed 8 bases and J shed 0 bases, with 11 bases lying between them. Germline CDR1 and CDR2: KGHPV and FQNQEV (reference sequence). This CDR3 has 14 amino acids. The sequenced CDR3 bases are TGTGCCAGCGGGGACGGGAGTTCTGGAAATACGCTCTAT. It is translated as CASGDGSSGNTLY. The whole CDR3 region reads CASGDGSSGNTLYF.

This clone is classed as large. Mouse gene names apply. The read halts 1 residue ahead of the CDR3 end, with the missing end drawn from the germline J gene. The chain uses TRBV2 and TRBJ2-5; D possibly uses TRBD1 or TRBD2 (5 bases each). This CDR3 has 15 amino acids. The germline CDR1 and CDR2 sequences are LGHNA and YSYQKL. V lost 0 bases and J lost 2, with 9 bases in between. The CDR3 sequence: CASSQDRGFQDTQYF. Partial CDR3 DNA: TGTGCCAGCAGCCAAGATCGGGGGTTCCAAGACACCCAGTAC.

This clone showed up just once. Here the gene names and germline are mouse. The read falls 1 residue short of the CDR3 end, and the missing part is taken from the germline J gene. The chain couples TRBV23 to TRBJ2-3; the D call of TRBD2 is as the table states it, not checked on the DNA. Germline assignment: CDR1 KGHTA and CDR2 FQNQQP. This CDR3 has 14 residues. CDR3 bases read: TGCTCCAGCAGTCAAACTGGGGGAGTAGAAACGCTGTAT. Protein: CSSSQTGGVETLY. The complete CDR3 sequence is CSSSQTGGVETLYF.

On this clone itself: Germline and genes: mouse. The DNA ends 1 residue before the CDR3 does, and the rest of the CDR3 is filled in from the germline J gene. V gene TRBV1 combines with J gene TRBJ1-4; 8 bases map to TRBD1. The V gene end was trimmed by 2 bases and the J gene end by 3 bases; junction bases not matched to a gene: 5. CDR3 length equals 16 residues. From germline, CDR1 is NSQYPW and CDR2 LRSPGD (reference sequence). This chain's CDR3 is CTCSAQGARANERLFF. The sequenced part of the CDR3 DNA is TGCACCTGCAGTGCACAGGGGGCAAGGGCCAACGAAAGATTATTT.

On this clone itself: Gene names are the mouse ones. Read sequence stops 1 residue before the CDR3 end, and the germline J gene provides the missing end. J is TRBJ2-3 and V is TRBV13-2; D gene ambiguous. Trimming removed 0 bases at V and 0 bases at J, with 8 bases between. The CDR3 extends over 15 amino acids. In germline, CDR1 is NNHNN, CDR2 SYGAGS (reference sequence). The sequenced CDR3 bases are TGTGCCAGCGGTGATGCGACCAGGAGTGCAGAAACGCTGTAT. Amino acids: CASGDATRSAETLY. The full CDR3 protein is CASGDATRSAETLYF.

This clone has more than one count but fewer than ten. These gene names are mouse names. The read terminates 1 residue ahead of where the CDR3 ends, so the germline J gene completes it. This chain connects TRBV13-1 to TRBJ1-5, with TRBD1 identical over 9 bases. This CDR3 region has 15 residues. The trim removed 0 bases at V and 7 bases at J, leaving 5 bases unmatched. Germline V gives CDR1 NSHNY, CDR2 SYGAGN. The CDR3 protein is CASSDAGTGYQAPLF. CDR3 DNA, as far as it was read: TGTGCCAGCAGTGATGCCGGGACAGGGTATCAGGCTCCGCTT. Full variable domain (rest looked up from reference TRBV13-1 and TRBJ1-5): EAAVTQSPRNKVTVTGGNVTLSCRQTNSHNYMYWYRQDTGHGLRLIHYSYGAGNLRIGDVPDGYKATRTTQEDFFLLLELASPSQTSLYFCASSDAGTGYQAPLFGEGTRLSVL.